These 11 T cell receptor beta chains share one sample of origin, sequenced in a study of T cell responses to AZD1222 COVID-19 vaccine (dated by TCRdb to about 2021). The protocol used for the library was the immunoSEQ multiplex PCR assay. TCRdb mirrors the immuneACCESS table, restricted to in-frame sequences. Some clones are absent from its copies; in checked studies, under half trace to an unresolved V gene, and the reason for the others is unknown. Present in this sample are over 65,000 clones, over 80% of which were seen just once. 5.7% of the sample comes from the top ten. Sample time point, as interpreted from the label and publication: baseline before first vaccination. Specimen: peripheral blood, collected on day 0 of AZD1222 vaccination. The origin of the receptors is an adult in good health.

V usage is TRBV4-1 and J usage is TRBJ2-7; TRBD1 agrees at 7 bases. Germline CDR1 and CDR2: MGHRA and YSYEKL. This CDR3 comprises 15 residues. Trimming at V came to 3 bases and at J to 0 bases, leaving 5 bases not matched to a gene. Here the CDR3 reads CASSQQTGLSYEQYF. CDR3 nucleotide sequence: TGCGCCAGCAGCCAGCAGACAGGGCTCTCCTACGAGCAGTACTTC.

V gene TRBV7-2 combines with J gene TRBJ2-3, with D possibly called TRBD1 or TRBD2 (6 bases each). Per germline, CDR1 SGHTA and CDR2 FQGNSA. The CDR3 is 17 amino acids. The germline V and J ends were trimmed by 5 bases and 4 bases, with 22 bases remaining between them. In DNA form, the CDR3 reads TGTGCCAGCAGCCAGCACTCCCCGGGGGCCGAGGCAGATACGCAGTATTTT. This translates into CASSQHSPGAEADTQYF.

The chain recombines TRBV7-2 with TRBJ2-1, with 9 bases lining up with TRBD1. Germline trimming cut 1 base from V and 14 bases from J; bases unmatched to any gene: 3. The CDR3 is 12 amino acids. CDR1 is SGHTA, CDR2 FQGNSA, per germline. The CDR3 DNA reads TGTGCCAGCAGCTTAGTTGGACAGGGGAAGTTCTTC. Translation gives CASSLVGQGKFF.

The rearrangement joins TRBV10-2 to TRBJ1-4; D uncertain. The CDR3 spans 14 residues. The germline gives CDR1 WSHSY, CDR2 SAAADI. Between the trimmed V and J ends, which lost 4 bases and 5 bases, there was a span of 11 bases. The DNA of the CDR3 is TGCGCCAGCAGTGTTAGGAGCCCAAATGAAAAACTGTTTTTT. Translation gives CASSVRSPNEKLFF.

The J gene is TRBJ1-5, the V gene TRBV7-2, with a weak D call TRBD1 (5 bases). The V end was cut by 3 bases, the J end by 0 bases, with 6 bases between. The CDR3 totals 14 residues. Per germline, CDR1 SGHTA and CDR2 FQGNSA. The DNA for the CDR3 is TGTGCCAGCAGCTTCGACAGTAGCAATCAGCCCCAGCATTTT. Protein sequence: CASSFDSSNQPQHF.

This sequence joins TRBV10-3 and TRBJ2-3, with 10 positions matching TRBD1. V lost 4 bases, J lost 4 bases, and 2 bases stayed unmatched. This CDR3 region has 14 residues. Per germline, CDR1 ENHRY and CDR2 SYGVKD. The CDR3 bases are TGTGCCATCAGTGGCGACAGGGGGCCAGATACGCAGTATTTT. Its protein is CAISGDRGPDTQYF.

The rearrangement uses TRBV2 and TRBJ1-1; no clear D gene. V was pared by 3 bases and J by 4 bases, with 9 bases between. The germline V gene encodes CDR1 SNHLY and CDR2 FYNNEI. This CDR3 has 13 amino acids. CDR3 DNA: TGTGCCAGCAGTGATTTTATCCTCACTGAAGCTTTCTTT. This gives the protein CASSDFILTEAFF.

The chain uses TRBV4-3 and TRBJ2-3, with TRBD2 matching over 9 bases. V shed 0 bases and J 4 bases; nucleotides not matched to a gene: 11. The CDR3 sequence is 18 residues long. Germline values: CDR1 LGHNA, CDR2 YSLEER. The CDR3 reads CASSQDSVAGEGSDTQYF. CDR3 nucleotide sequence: TGCGCCAGCAGCCAAGATTCGGTAGCGGGGGAGGGATCAGATACGCAGTATTTT.

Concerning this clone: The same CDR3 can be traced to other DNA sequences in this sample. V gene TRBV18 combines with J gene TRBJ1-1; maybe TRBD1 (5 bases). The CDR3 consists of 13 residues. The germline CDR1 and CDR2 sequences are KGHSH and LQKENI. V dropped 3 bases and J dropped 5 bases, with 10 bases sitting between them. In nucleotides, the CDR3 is TGTGCCAGCTCACCGACAGCAGGGACTGAAGCTTTCTTT. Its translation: CASSPTAGTEAFF.

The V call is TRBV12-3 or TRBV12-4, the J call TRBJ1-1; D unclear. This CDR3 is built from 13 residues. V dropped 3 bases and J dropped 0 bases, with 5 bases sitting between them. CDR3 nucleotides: TGTGCCAGCAGTTTCAGCCTGAACACTGAAGCTTTCTTT. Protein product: CASSFSLNTEAFF.

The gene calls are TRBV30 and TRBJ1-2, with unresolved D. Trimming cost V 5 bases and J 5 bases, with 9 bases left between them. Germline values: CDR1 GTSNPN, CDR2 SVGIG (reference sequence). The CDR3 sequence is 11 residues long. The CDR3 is CAWADGYGYTF. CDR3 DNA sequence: TGTGCCTGGGCCGACGGGTATGGCTACACCTTC. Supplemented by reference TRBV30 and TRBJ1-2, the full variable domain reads SQTIHQWPATLVQPVGSPLSLECTVEGTSNPNLYWYRQAAGRGLQLLFYSVGIGQISSEVPQNLSASRPQDRQFILSSKKLLLSDSGFYLCAWADGYGYTFGSGTRLTVV.